This T cell receptor (beta chain) was recorded in a study of tumor-infiltrating lymphocytes in primary liver carcinoma. Study in general: Participating patients were men and women between 30 and 69 years old. Samples produced roughly 3.5 to 7.5 million productive TCRbeta reads, comparable across tissue types. Study results and caveats: The study found tumor-adjacent and tumor-blood pairs overlapped less than tumor region pairs. Only about 8-25% of top clones spanned all five tumor regions.

Comments on this clonotype: The antigen remains undetermined. A much larger clone sits a single nucleotide away, making a read error possible.

Constant-region priming of approximately 500 ng total RNA yielded TCR beta cDNA. Slightly modified ARM-PCR served as the procedure for the TCR beta libraries. These libraries came from three rounds of nested multiplex PCR. TRBV1-TRBV30 forward primers and a C-beta reverse primer were used in the first two PCR rounds, which each ran for approximately 11 cycles. TCRdb re-derived calls from the multiplex PCR reads in MiXCR, one entry per CDR3 protein. The sample consists of 40,000 to 55,000 distinct CDR3 sequences, less than 85% of them appearing once. Starting material for RNA and DNA co-extraction consisted of roughly 19-34 mg of unsorted bulk tissue. The CDR3 extends over 14 amino acids. In germline, CDR1 is MDHEN, CDR2 SYDVKM.

This rearrangement joins TRBV28 to TRBJ2-7; D uncertain. The receptor was derived from a man in his forties with primary liver carcinoma and hepatitis B virus infection. The sample consisted of liver tumor tissue from sampling region 5. Subset reported: tumor region T5, tumor centre. The CDR3 DNA reads TGTGCCGGCAGTACGATTGGGATCGGGTCCGAGCAGTACTTC. Its protein product is CAGSTIGIGSEQYF.